These 30 T cell receptor beta chains came from one sample sequenced in a study of blood T cell repertoires in COVID-19. Generated by immunoSEQ multiplex PCR, the TCRdb table keeps only in-frame clones and is missing some. Of 220,000 or so clones detected, 82% appear once; the ten largest clones hold approximately 1.9%. The specimen sequenced was peripheral blood. The source of these receptors is a woman older than 75 with acute or convalescent COVID-19.

V usage is TRBV28 and J usage is TRBJ2-2, with D tentatively TRBD2 (6 bases). Trimming stripped 5 bases from V and 1 base from J, with 17 bases between. The CDR3 length is 17 residues. Germline assignment: CDR1 MDHEN and CDR2 SYDVKM. The CDR3 spells CASSPLRGGKNTGELFF. The CDR3 DNA reads TGTGCCAGCAGTCCCCTGCGGGGCGGGAAGAACACCGGGGAGCTGTTTTTT.

This clone was detected once. Mismatch with germline at one junction end may stem from a read error. This chain links TRBV11-2 with TRBJ1-2; D possibly corresponds to TRBD1 (6 bases). CDR1 and CDR2 (germline): SGHAT, FQNNGV. The CDR3 totals 14 residues. Written as DNA, the CDR3 is TGTGCCAGCAGCCGACCTGGGACAACCACAATCTTCGCCTTC. Residues: CASSRPGTTTIFAF.

CDR3 sequence reads: CASSQPTGKAQLRNTEAFF. The CDR3 nucleotides are TGTGCCAGCAGCCAGCCGACAGGGAAAGCCCAACTAAGGAACACTGAAGCTTTCTTT. The V gene is TRBV3-1 (or the pseudogene TRBV3-2), the J gene TRBJ1-1; the match to TRBD1 covers 7 bases. The CDR3 contains 19 residues. J lost 1 base, V lost 3 bases, and 17 bases had no gene match. Germline V gene sequence: CDR1 LGHDT, CDR2 YNNKEL (reference sequence).

The chain has TRBV5-4 and TRBJ1-1; TRBD1 matches at 12 bases. CDR1 and CDR2 from the germline V gene are SGHNT and YYREEE (reference sequence). The CDR3 spans 16 residues. V lost 5 bases to trimming and J lost 4 bases; unmatched junction nucleotides: 9. CDR3 coding DNA: TGTGCCAGCAGAGGGGACAGGGGGCTTCTGGGCACTGAAGCTTTCTTT. This translates into CASRGDRGLLGTEAFF.

This clone was recorded only once. This rearrangement joins TRBV6-5 to TRBJ2-6, with TRBD1 matching 7 bases. CDR1 and CDR2 (germline): MNHEY, SVGAGI. V shed 5 bases and J 1 base; nucleotides not matched to a gene: 2. The CDR3 is made up of 15 amino acids. The CDR3 here is CASSNRGSGANVLTF. DNA of the CDR3: TGTGCCAGCAGTAACAGGGGTTCTGGGGCCAACGTCCTGACTTTC.

The V gene is TRBV27, the J gene TRBJ2-7; tentatively, D is TRBD1 (5 bases). Between the trimmed V and J ends, which lost 6 bases and 7 bases, there was a span of 13 bases. The V gene's germline CDR1 is MNHEY and CDR2 SMNVEV (reference sequence). The CDR3 runs 12 residues. DNA for the CDR3: TGTGCCAGCAGCTCCACCCCAGGGGAGCAGTACTTC. Encoded protein: CASSSTPGEQYF.

The rearrangement uses TRBV7-2 and TRBJ1-2; D is ambiguous. The length of the CDR3 is 15 residues. The V and J ends lost 1 base and 8 bases respectively, with 17 bases between them. From germline, CDR1 is SGHTA and CDR2 FQGNSA. The CDR3 protein is CASSLDDRGASGYTF. The CDR3 DNA reads as TGTGCCAGCAGCTTAGACGATCGGGGTGCGAGCGGCTACACCTTC.

The rearrangement joins TRBV5-1 to TRBJ2-3; the match to TRBD2 covers 13 bases. The CDR3 consists of 18 residues. Unmatched junction bases numbered 8, after V lost 4 bases and J lost 0 bases. Per the germline V gene, CDR1 is SGHRS and CDR2 is YFSETQ. Here the CDR3 reads CASSRVGTSGISTDTQYF. The DNA of the CDR3 is TGCGCCAGCAGCCGAGTCGGGACTAGCGGGATCAGCACAGATACGCAGTATTTT.

The chain uses TRBV3-1 (or the pseudogene TRBV3-2) and TRBJ1-5; no clear D. CDR1 is LGHDT and CDR2 is YNNKEL in the germline V gene (reference sequence). Trimming left V 1 base short and J 4 bases short, with 8 bases between. The CDR3 totals 14 residues. The CDR3 DNA is TGTGCCAGCAGCCAAGCGTCAGATAATCAGCCCCAGCATTTT. Amino acid sequence: CASSQASDNQPQHF.

The chain recombines TRBV25-1 with TRBJ2-1; D is ambiguous. CDR1 is MGHDK and CDR2 is SYGVNS in the germline V gene. This CDR3 has 16 residues. The V gene lost 3 bases and the J gene lost 0 bases, with 12 bases spanning the gap. The CDR3 nucleotides are TGTGCCAGCAGTGACCCCCACTGGAGCTCCTACAATGAGCAGTTCTTC. Residues: CASSDPHWSSYNEQFF. Variable domain in full (rest from reference TRBV25-1 and TRBJ2-1): EADIYQTPRYLVIGTGKKITLECSQTMGHDKMYWYQQDPGMELHLIHYSYGVNSTEKGDLSSESTVSRIRTEHFPLTLESARPSHTSQYLCASSDPHWSSYNEQFFGPGTRLTVL.

The J gene is TRBJ2-1, the V gene TRBV9, with 15 bases identical to TRBD2. Germline V gives CDR1 SGDLS, CDR2 YYNGEE. J lost 7 bases, V lost 0 bases, and 8 bases had no gene match. The CDR3 consists of 18 residues. Written as DNA, the CDR3 is TGTGCCAGCAGCGTAGATTGGACTAGCGGGGGGGCAGGGAATGAGCAGTTCTTC. Its protein product is CASSVDWTSGGAGNEQFF.

Worth noting for this clone: Its ends do not fully match the called genes, so a read error is possible. CDR3 residues: CARSKRGGGAYEQYF. CDR3 sequence (DNA): TGTGCCCGCAGCAAAAGGGGCGGGGGGGCGTACGAGCAGTACTTC. This chain links TRBV6-8 with TRBJ2-7, with 9 bases aligning to TRBD2. The CDR3 has 15 amino acids. The germline gives CDR1 MNHGY, CDR2 SAAAGT.

The chain uses TRBV4-3 and TRBJ2-3; maybe TRBD2 (6 bases). The CDR3 runs 15 residues. With 0 bases removed from V and 4 bases from J, the gap between germline ends came to 11 bases. From germline, CDR1 is LGHNA and CDR2 YSLEER. CDR3 in amino acids: CASSQDRRDSDTQYF. The DNA for the CDR3 is TGCGCCAGCAGCCAAGATAGGCGGGATTCAGATACGCAGTATTTT.

The chain employs TRBV24-1 and TRBJ2-1; D unclear. V was pared by 1 base and J by 0 bases, with 9 bases between. CDR3 size: 16 residues. Germline CDR1 and CDR2: KGHDR and SFDVKD. CDR3 sequence (DNA): TGTGCCACCAGTGATTTTGCTAAAAGCTCCTACAATGAGCAGTTCTTC. Translation gives CATSDFAKSSYNEQFF.

V gene TRBV19 combines with J gene TRBJ2-5; the match to TRBD2 covers 9 bases. The CDR3 totals 15 residues. The germline CDR1 and CDR2 sequences are LNHDA and SQIVND (reference sequence). Trimming took 3 bases from V and 1 from J; bases not matched to a gene: 3. The DNA of the CDR3 is TGTGCCAGTAGTATTACTAGCGGGCCCCAAGAGACCCAGTACTTC. Protein: CASSITSGPQETQYF.

The chain employs TRBV7-2 and TRBJ1-5, with D tentatively TRBD1 (6 bases). The CDR3 consists of 15 residues. Germline assignment: CDR1 SGHTA and CDR2 FQGNSA. The V and J ends lost 2 bases and 5 bases respectively, with 13 bases between them. The CDR3: CASSLQQYRDQPQHF. In DNA, the CDR3 is TGTGCCAGCAGCTTACAACAATACAGGGATCAGCCCCAGCATTTT.

The rearrangement uses TRBV11-2 and TRBJ2-5, with D perhaps matching TRBD1 (7 bases). With 0 bases removed from V and 5 bases from J, the gap between germline ends came to 16 bases. Germline V gives CDR1 SGHAT, CDR2 FQNNGV. This CDR3 contains 16 residues. The CDR3 protein is CASSLDRVRGRETQYF. The CDR3 nucleotides are TGTGCCAGCAGCTTAGATCGCGTCAGGGGGAGGGAGACCCAGTACTTC.

This sequence joins TRBV5-1 and TRBJ2-5; D is perhaps TRBD2 (6 bases). The length of the CDR3 is 15 residues. Germline lookup yields CDR1 SGHRS and CDR2 YFSETQ. The germline V and J ends were trimmed by 4 bases and 5 bases, with 18 bases remaining between them. The CDR3 coding sequence is TGCGCCAGCAGCCTTCCGGAGGGAAAGGGCGAGACCCAGTACTTC. It is translated as CASSLPEGKGETQYF.

The rearrangement links TRBV5-1 to TRBJ2-5; 8 bases are shared with TRBD2. The CDR3 has 14 residues. Per germline, CDR1 SGHRS and CDR2 YFSETQ. The V gene end was trimmed by 3 bases and the J gene end by 5 bases; junction bases not matched to a gene: 6. The CDR3 region is CASSWGLEAETQYF. The CDR3 bases are TGCGCCAGCAGCTGGGGACTAGAGGCTGAGACCCAGTACTTC. Using reference TRBV5-1 and TRBJ2-5 for the parts outside the CDR3, the full variable domain is KAGVTQTPRYLIKTRGQQVTLSCSPISGHRSVSWYQQTPGQGLQFLFEYFSETQRNKGNFPGRFSGRQFSNSRSEMNVSTLELGDSALYLCASSWGLEAETQYFGPGTRLLVL.

The chain carries TRBV5-5 and TRBJ1-5; tentative D call: TRBD1 (6 bases). Germline V gives CDR1 SGHKS, CDR2 YYEKEE (reference sequence). V lost 4 bases and J 4 bases, leaving 15 bases between the germline ends. This CDR3 spans 15 amino acids. The CDR3 loop reads CASSREGHLNQPQHF. CDR3 nucleotide sequence: TGTGCCAGCAGCCGAGAGGGACACCTTAATCAGCCCCAGCATTTT. Looking up the rest from reference TRBV5-5 and TRBJ1-5 gives the full variable domain: DAGVTQSPTHLIKTRGQQVTLRCSPISGHKSVSWYQQVLGQGPQFIFQYYEKEERGRGNFPDRFSARQFPNYSSELNVNALLLGDSALYLCASSREGHLNQPQHFGDGTRLSIL.

The chain recombines TRBV9 with TRBJ1-1; D remains ambiguous. Trimming took 0 bases from V and 4 from J, leaving 13 bases between them. Germline CDR1 is SGDLS and CDR2 is YYNGEE. The CDR3 loop spans 15 amino acids. The CDR3 coding sequence is TGTGCCAGCAGCGTAGCTAGGGAGGGAGGCACTGAAGCTTTCTTT. As protein: CASSVAREGGTEAFF. The complete variable domain, with remaining parts taken from reference TRBV9 and TRBJ1-1, reads DSGVTQTPKHLITATGQRVTLRCSPRSGDLSVYWYQQSLDQGLQFLIQYYNGEERAKGNILERFSAQQFPDLHSELNLSSLELGDSALYFCASSVAREGGTEAFFGQGTRLTVV.

In DNA, the CDR3 is TGTGCCAGCAGCCCTACCACCGTGGGGGGGTCTGAAAAACTGTTTTTT. It encodes CASSPTTVGGSEKLFF. This chain joins TRBV7-6 and TRBJ1-4, with D maybe TRBD1 (5 bases). The V end was cut by 5 bases, the J end by 7 bases, with 20 bases between. Germline assignment: CDR1 SGHVS and CDR2 FNYEAQ. There are 16 residues in the CDR3.

The table lists this clone with a few counts. This chain uses TRBV7-2 with TRBJ2-7, with D maybe TRBD2 (6 bases). Germline V lookup: CDR1 SGHTA, CDR2 FQGNSA. The CDR3 is made up of 14 amino acids. Trimming cost V 6 bases and J 2 bases, with 14 bases left between them. DNA for the CDR3: TGTGCCAGCAGTGGCGGGGCGCTTACCTACGAGCAGTACTTC. Its translation is CASSGGALTYEQYF.

This clone showed up just a few times. The chain combines TRBV7-6 with TRBJ1-6, with 10 bases fitting TRBD1. CDR3 length: 15 residues. Germline loops: CDR1 SGHVS, CDR2 FNYEAQ. Losses at the gene ends were 1 base for V and 7 bases for J; bases not matched to a gene: 1. CDR3 DNA sequence: TGTGCCAGCAGCTTAGGGGGACAGGGGAATTCACCCCTCCACTTT. It yields the protein CASSLGGQGNSPLHF.

This clone was detected only once. This chain uses TRBV7-2 with TRBJ2-7; D not certain. Germline CDR1 SGHTA, CDR2 FQGNSA. This CDR3 is built from 13 residues. V lost 2 bases, J lost 12 bases, and 17 bases lay in between. The DNA for the CDR3 is TGTGCCAGCAGCTTACCATCACGAGGTGTTTTGTACTTC. This codes for CASSLPSRGVLYF. The whole variable domain, filled in from reference TRBV7-2 and TRBJ2-7, reads GAGVSQSPSNKVTEKGKDVELRCDPISGHTALYWYRQSLGQGLEFLIYFQGNSAPDKSGLPSDRFSAERTGGSVSTLTIQRTQQEDSAVYLCASSLPSRGVLYFGPGTRLTVT.

This clone was counted only a few times. The rearrangement uses TRBV7-9 and TRBJ2-7; D may be TRBD2 (6 bases). Deletions cut 6 bases from V and 3 bases from J, with 18 bases between. Germline loops: CDR1 SEHNR, CDR2 FQNEAQ (reference sequence). The CDR3 loop spans 15 amino acids. CDR3 coding DNA: TGTGCCAGCAGGGGGGAGGCCCAGGCTGGCTACGAGCAGTACTTC. Translated: CASRGEAQAGYEQYF.

The CDR3 nucleotides read TGTGCCATCAGTGAGTCGCCTGAGGGCTACGAGCAGTACTTC. Translated, it gives CAISESPEGYEQYF. The chain links TRBV10-3 to TRBJ2-7, with D maybe TRBD2 (5 bases). Germline CDR1 reads ENHRY; CDR2 reads SYGVKD. CDR3 length equals 14 residues. Between the trimmed V and J ends, which lost 0 bases and 3 bases, there was a span of 9 bases.

V is TRBV6-2 or TRBV6-3 and J is TRBJ2-2; 10 bases match TRBD2. There are 17 residues in the CDR3. Germline V gene lookup returns CDR1 MNHEY and CDR2 SVGEGT. Unmatched junction bases numbered 12, after V lost 3 bases and J lost 8 bases. CDR3 nucleotides: TGTGCCAGCAGTTATGGAGGTCTAGCGGGAGTTTCGGGGGAGCTGTTTTTT. This sequence encodes CASSYGGLAGVSGELFF.

The chain uses TRBV7-2 and TRBJ2-7; the D gene is possibly TRBD2 (6 bases). This CDR3 is 13 amino acids long. V was cut by 4 bases and J by 6 bases, with 13 bases left in between. Germline lookup yields CDR1 SGHTA and CDR2 FQGNSA. CDR3: CASSSLLAAEQYF. The CDR3 coding sequence is TGTGCCAGCAGCTCTCTACTAGCTGCCGAGCAGTACTTC.

The chain is built from TRBV5-6 and TRBJ2-2; tentative D call: TRBD1 (6 bases). The CDR3 totals 15 residues. Per germline, CDR1 SGHDT and CDR2 YYEEEE. Between the trimmed V and J ends, which lost 2 bases and 5 bases, there was a span of 13 bases. The CDR3 DNA sequence: TGTGCCAGCAGCTTAACAGGGAAAAGGACCGGGGAGCTGTTTTTT. Its translation: CASSLTGKRTGELFF.